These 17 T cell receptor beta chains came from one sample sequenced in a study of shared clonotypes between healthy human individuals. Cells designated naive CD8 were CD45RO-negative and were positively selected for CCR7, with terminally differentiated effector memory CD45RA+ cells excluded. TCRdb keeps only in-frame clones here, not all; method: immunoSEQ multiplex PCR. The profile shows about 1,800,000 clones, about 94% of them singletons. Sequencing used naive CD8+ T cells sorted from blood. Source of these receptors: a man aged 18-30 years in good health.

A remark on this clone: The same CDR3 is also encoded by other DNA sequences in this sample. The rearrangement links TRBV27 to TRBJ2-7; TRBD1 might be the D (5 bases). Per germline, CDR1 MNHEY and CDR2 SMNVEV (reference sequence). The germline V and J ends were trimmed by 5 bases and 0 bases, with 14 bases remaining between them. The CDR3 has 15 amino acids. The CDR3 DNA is TGTGCCAGCAGTCCCCAGGGTGACCCCTCCTACGAGCAGTACTTC. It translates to CASSPQGDPSYEQYF.

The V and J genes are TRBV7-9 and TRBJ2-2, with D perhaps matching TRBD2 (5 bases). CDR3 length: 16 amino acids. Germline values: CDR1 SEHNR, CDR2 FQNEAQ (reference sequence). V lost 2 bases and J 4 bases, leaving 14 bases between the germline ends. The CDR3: CASSLPKGEGTGELFF. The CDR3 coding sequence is TGTGCCAGCAGCTTACCCAAGGGAGAGGGCACCGGGGAGCTGTTTTTT.

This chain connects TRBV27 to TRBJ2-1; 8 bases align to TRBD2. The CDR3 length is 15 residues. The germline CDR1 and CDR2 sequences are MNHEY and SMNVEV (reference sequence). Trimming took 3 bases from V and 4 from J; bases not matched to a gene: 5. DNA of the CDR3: TGTGCCAGCAGTTTCGGGACTAGGCCTTACAATGAGCAGTTCTTC. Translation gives CASSFGTRPYNEQFF.

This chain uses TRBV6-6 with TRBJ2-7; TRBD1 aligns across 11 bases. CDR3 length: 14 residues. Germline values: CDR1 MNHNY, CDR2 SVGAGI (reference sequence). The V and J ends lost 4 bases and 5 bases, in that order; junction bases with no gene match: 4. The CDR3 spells CASSSGQGADEQYF. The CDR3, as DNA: TGTGCCAGCAGTTCAGGACAGGGGGCTGACGAGCAGTACTTC.

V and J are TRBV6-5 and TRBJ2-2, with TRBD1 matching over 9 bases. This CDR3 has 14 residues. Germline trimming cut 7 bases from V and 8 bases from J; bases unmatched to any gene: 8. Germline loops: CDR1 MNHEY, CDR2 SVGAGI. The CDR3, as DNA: TGTGCCAGCACTCTGGACAGGGGCTCTGGGGAGCTGTTTTTT. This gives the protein CASTLDRGSGELFF.

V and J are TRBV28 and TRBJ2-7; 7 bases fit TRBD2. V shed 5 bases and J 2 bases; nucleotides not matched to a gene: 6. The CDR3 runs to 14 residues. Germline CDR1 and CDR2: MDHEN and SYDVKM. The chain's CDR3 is CASSDLGGTYEQYF. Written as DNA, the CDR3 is TGTGCCAGCAGTGACTTGGGGGGGACCTACGAGCAGTACTTC.

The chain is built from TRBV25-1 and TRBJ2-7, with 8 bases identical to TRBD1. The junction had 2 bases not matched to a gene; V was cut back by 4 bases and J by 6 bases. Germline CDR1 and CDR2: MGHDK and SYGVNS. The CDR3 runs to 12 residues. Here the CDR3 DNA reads TGTGCCAGCAGTGGGACAGGGCCCGAGCAGTACTTC. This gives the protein CASSGTGPEQYF.

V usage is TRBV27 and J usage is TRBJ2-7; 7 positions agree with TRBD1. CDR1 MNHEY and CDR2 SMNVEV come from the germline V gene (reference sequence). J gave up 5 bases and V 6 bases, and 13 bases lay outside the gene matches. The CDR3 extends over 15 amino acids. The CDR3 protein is CASSPGVGGKDEQYF. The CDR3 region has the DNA TGTGCCAGCAGCCCCGGGGTAGGGGGCAAAGACGAGCAGTACTTC.

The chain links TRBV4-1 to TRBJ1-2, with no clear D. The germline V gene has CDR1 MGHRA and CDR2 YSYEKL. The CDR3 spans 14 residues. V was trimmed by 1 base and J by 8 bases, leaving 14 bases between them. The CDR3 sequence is CASSQVGQVWGYTF. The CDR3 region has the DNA TGCGCCAGCAGCCAAGTTGGTCAGGTTTGGGGCTACACCTTC.

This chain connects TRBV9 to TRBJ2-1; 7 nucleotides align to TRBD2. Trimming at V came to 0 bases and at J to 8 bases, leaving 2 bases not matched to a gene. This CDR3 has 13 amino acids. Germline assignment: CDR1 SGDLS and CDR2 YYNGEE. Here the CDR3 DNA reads TGTGCCAGCAGCGTAGAGGGAGGGCATGAGCAGTTCTTC. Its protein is CASSVEGGHEQFF.

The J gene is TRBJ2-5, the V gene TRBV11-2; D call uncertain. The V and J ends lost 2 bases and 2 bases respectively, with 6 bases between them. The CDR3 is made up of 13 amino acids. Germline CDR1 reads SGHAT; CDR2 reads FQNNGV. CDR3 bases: TGTGCCAGCAGCTTATGGGAACAAGAGACCCAGTACTTC. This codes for CASSLWEQETQYF.

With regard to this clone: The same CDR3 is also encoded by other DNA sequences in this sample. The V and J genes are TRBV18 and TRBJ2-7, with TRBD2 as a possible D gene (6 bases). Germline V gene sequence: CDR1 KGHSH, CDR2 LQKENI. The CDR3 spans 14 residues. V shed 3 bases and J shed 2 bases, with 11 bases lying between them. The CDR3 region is CASSPWDSPYEQYF. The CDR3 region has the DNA TGTGCCAGCTCACCCTGGGACTCTCCCTACGAGCAGTACTTC.

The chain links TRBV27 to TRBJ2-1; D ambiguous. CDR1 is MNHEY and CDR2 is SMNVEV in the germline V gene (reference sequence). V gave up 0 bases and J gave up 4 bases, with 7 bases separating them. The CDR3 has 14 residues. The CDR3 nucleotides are TGTGCCAGCAGTTTATCGGAACAGTACAATGAGCAGTTCTTC. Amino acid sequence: CASSLSEQYNEQFF.

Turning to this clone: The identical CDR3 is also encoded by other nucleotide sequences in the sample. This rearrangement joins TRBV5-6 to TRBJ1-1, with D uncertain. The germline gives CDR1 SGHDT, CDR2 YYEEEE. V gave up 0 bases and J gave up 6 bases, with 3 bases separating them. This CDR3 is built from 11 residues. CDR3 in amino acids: CASSLDSEAFF. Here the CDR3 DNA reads TGTGCCAGCAGCTTGGACTCTGAAGCTTTCTTT.

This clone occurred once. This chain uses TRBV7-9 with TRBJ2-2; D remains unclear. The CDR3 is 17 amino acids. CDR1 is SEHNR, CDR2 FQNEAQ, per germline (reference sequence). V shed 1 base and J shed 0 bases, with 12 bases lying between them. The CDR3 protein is CASSLGGLGTNTGELFF. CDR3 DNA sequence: TGTGCCAGCAGCTTAGGAGGCTTAGGAACGAACACCGGGGAGCTGTTTTTT.

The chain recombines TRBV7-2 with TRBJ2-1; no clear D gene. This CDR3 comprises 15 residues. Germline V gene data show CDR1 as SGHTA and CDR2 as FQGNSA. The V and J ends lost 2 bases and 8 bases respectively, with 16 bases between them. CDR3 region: CASSLTPSSADEQFF. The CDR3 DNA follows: TGTGCCAGCAGCTTAACGCCCTCGTCGGCCGATGAGCAGTTCTTC.

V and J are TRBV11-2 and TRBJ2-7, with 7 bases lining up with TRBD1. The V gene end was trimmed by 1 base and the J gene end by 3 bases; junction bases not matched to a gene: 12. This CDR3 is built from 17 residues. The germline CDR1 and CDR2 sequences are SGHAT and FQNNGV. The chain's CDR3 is CASSLGDPGQNFYEQYF. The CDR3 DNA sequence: TGTGCCAGCAGCTTAGGAGACCCGGGACAGAACTTCTACGAGCAGTACTTC.